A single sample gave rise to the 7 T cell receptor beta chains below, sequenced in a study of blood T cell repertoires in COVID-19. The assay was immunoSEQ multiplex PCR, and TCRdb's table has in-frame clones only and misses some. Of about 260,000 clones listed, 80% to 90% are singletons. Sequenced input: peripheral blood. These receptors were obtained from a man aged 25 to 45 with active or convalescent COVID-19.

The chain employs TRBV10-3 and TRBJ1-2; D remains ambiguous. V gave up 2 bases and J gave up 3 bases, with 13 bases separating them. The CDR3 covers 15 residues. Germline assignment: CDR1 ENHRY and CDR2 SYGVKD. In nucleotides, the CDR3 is TGTGCCATCAGTGAGAAAGGTGAACGGGACTATGGCTACACCTTC. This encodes CAISEKGERDYGYTF.

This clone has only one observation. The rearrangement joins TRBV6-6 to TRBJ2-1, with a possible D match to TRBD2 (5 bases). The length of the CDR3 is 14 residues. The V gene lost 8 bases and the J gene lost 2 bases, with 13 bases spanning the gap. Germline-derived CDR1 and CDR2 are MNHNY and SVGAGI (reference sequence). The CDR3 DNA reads TGTGCCAGCGCGCTGAGGACTGCCTACAATGAGCAGTTCTTC. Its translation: CASALRTAYNEQFF.

The DNA of the CDR3 is TGTGCCAGCAGGGGGGGGAGCTCCTACGAGCAGTACTTC. Translated: CASRGGSSYEQYF. This chain uses TRBV12-3 or TRBV12-4 with TRBJ2-7; 7 bases are a match to TRBD2. This CDR3 is 13 amino acids long. V shed 6 bases and J 0 bases; nucleotides not matched to a gene: 2.

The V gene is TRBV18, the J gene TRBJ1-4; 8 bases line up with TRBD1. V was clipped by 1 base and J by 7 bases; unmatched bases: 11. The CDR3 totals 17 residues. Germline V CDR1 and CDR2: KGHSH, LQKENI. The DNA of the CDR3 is TGTGCCAGCTCACCACGGGATTCAGGGGGCTCGATTGAAAAACTGTTTTTT. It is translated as CASSPRDSGGSIEKLFF.

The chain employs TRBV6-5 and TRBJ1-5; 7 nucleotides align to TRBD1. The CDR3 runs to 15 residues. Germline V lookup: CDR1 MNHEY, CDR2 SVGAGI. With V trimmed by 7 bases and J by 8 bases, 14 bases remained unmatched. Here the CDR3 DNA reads TGTGCCAGCACCGGAAGACAGGGCCGGGGGAAGCCCCAGCATTTT. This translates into CASTGRQGRGKPQHF.

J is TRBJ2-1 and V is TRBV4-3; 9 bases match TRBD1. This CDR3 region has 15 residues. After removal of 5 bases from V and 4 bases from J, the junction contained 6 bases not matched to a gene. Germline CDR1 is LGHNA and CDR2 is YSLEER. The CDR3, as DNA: TGCGCCAGCAGCTATTCGACAGGGGGGTACAATGAGCAGTTCTTC. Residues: CASSYSTGGYNEQFF.

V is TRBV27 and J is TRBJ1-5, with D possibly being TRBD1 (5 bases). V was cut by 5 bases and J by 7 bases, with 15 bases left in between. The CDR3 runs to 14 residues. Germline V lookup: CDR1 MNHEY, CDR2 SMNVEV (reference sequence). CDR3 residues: CASSPYRPDQPQHF. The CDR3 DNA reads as TGTGCCAGCAGTCCATACAGGCCTGACCAGCCCCAGCATTTT.